One T cell receptor beta chain is described in this entry. From germline, CDR1 is SGHAT and CDR2 FQNNGV. CDR3 size: 12 residues. V lost 5 bases and J lost 5, with 9 bases in between. This sample was included in a study of blood T cell repertoires in COVID-19. Study information: The United States, Italy and Spain were the sources of the acute and convalescent COVID-19 samples.

Authors' analysis steps: Amplification with reference gene primers provided the estimates of nucleated cell counts. Assay used: immunoSEQ multiplex PCR; TCRdb lists only in-frame clones, some missing. That table supplies the V and J calls and clone size; D and trimming were determined from the DNA. The sample has hundreds of thousands of clones; 70% to 90% are singletons. The specimen was peripheral blood. This sequence joins TRBV11-2 and TRBJ1-2, with unresolved D. This TCR was sampled from a woman aged 25 to 39 with COVID-19, enrolled during active disease. CDR3 residues: CASSATEYGYTF. As DNA, the CDR3 is TGTGCCAGCAGCGCGACGGAGTATGGCTACACCTTC.